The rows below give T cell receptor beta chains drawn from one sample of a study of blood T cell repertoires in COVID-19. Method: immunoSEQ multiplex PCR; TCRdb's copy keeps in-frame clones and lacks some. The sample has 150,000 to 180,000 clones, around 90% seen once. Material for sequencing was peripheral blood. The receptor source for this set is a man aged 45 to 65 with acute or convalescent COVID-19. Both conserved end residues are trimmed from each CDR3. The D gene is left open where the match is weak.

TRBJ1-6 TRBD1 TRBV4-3 ASCRDRESPLH
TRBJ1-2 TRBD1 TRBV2 ASRGQYYGYT
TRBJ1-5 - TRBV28 ASSPIGITGVNQPQH
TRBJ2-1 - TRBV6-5 ASQQKSNEQF
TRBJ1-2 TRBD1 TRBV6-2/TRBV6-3 ASSTNRDRGNNT
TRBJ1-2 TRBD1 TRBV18 ASSPPYRGLNYGYT
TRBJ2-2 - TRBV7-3 ASSLMGSPRGELF
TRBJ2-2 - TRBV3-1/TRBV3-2 ASSHGGLTGELF
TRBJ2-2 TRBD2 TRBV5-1 ASSTAPGSGGTGELF
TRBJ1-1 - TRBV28 ASSPTRQRAEAF
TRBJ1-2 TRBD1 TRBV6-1 ASSVSVGGTGSGYT
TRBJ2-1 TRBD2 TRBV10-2 ASRSLAGGSYNEQF
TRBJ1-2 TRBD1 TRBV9 ASSDRENYGYT
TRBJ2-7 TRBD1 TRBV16 ASSPSVGTGGYEQY
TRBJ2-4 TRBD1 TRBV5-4 ASSGRDRVNIQY
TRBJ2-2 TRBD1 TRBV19 ASSLTGATGELF